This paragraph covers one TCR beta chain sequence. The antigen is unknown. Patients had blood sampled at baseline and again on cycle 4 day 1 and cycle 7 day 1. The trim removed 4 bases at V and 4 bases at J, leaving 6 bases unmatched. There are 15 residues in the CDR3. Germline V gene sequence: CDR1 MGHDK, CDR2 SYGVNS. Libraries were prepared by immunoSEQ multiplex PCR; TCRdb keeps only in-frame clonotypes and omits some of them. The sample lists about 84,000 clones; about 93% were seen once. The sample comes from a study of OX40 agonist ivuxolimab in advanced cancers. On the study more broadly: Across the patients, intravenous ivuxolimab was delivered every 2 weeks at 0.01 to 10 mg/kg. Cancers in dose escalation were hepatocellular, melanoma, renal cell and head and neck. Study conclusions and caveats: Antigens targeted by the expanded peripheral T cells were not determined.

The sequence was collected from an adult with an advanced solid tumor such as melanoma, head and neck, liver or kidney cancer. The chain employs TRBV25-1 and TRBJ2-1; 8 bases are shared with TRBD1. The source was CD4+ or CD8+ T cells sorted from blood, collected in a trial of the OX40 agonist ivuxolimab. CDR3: CASSAATGDYNEQFF. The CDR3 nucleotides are TGTGCCAGCAGTGCCGCGACAGGGGATTACAATGAGCAGTTCTTC.